The present T cell receptor (beta chain) was sequenced within a study of cytotoxic CD8 clonotypes in ibrutinib-treated CLL. The germline V gene has CDR1 MRHNA and CDR2 SNTAGT. This CDR3 comprises 14 residues. V shed 0 bases and J shed 1 base, with 6 bases lying between them. This table comes from immunoSEQ multiplex PCR, and its TCRdb copy is limited to in-frame clones, with some not included. The data hold about 30,000 clones, with 55% to 65% observed a single time. Sequencing used PBMCs, obtained before ibrutinib treatment. The rearrangement joins TRBV6-4 to TRBJ1-1; D ambiguous. This sequence originates from a human donor with chronic lymphocytic leukemia. For the CDR3, the DNA is TGTGCCAGCAGTGACTCCTCAGAGAACACTGAAGCTTTCTTT. Translated: CASSDSSENTEAFF.